This passage covers 14 T cell receptor beta chains from one sample sequenced in a study of shared T cell receptors in the human thymus. Only in-frame clones appear in the TCRdb table, and some are missing; sequencing was by immunoSEQ multiplex PCR. The table lists roughly 500,000 clones, 70% to 80% of them singletons. These data were also filed under a second study, of human thymus T cells.

Sequencing was carried out using thymocytes. These receptor sequences come from a boy under two years old with a congenital heart defect.

This chain joins TRBV6-6 and TRBJ1-1; D is uncertain. The germline V gene has CDR1 MNHNY and CDR2 SVGAGI (reference sequence). V was shortened by 7 bases and J by 0 bases, with 15 bases between the two germline ends. This CDR3 has 15 residues. CDR3 nucleotide sequence: TGTGCCAGCACCCCTTGGGGAGGCCTGAACACTGAAGCTTTCTTT. As protein: CASTPWGGLNTEAFF.

The chain links TRBV14 to TRBJ2-7, with 12 bases lining up with TRBD1. The CDR3 runs to 14 residues. From germline, CDR1 is SGHDN and CDR2 FVKESK. V shed 8 bases, J shed 5 bases, and the junction held 7 bases outside the gene matches. The CDR3 here is CASFDGTGGHEQYF. Here the CDR3 DNA reads TGTGCCAGCTTTGACGGGACAGGGGGCCACGAGCAGTACTTC.

V gene TRBV7-8 combines with J gene TRBJ2-3; TRBD2 matches 11 bases. This CDR3 contains 16 residues. From germline, CDR1 is SGHVS and CDR2 FQNEAQ. The ends lost 6 bases at V and 2 bases at J; junction bases unmatched: 7. The CDR3 spells CASRTTSGANTDTQYF. The CDR3 bases are TGTGCCAGCAGGACGACTAGCGGGGCTAACACAGATACGCAGTATTTT.

The chain is built from TRBV10-3 and TRBJ2-6; the D gene is possibly TRBD2 (5 bases). This CDR3 region has 16 residues. Germline V gives CDR1 ENHRY, CDR2 SYGVKD. V was shortened by 10 bases and J by 2 bases, with 18 bases between the two germline ends. CDR3 residues: CATGRGYTPGANVLTF. CDR3 DNA sequence: TGTGCCACCGGCCGGGGATACACTCCTGGGGCCAACGTCCTGACTTTC.

This chain connects TRBV18 to TRBJ2-5, with TRBD1 matching 7 bases. The CDR3 is 17 residues long. Germline CDR1 reads KGHSH; CDR2 reads LQKENI. V was clipped by 2 bases and J by 2 bases; unmatched bases: 11. In DNA, the CDR3 is TGTGCCAGCTCACCAGGAATAGGGACAGAGGGGCAAGAGACCCAGTACTTC. Its protein is CASSPGIGTEGQETQYF.

This chain links TRBV13 with TRBJ1-1; no firm D call. Trimming took off 0 bases at V and 1 base at J, with 6 bases between the two ends. Germline lookup yields CDR1 PRHDT and CDR2 FYEKMQ (reference sequence). CDR3 length: 14 residues. CDR3 residues: CASSLGRGNTEAFF. The CDR3 bases are TGTGCCAGCAGCTTAGGCCGGGGGAACACTGAAGCTTTCTTT.

This clone was seen once. This chain links TRBV30 with TRBJ2-7; possible D gene TRBD1, 6 bases. V lost 2 bases and J 0 bases, leaving 11 bases between the germline ends. CDR1 is GTSNPN and CDR2 is SVGIG in the germline V gene (reference sequence). The CDR3 runs to 14 residues. The chain's CDR3 is CAWSCGQLSYEQYF. The DNA of the CDR3 is TGTGCCTGGAGTTGCGGACAGCTCTCCTACGAGCAGTACTTC.

This sequence joins TRBV18 and TRBJ2-7, with 10 positions matching TRBD1. The ends lost 3 bases at V and 2 bases at J; junction bases unmatched: 7. Germline V lookup: CDR1 KGHSH, CDR2 LQKENI. The CDR3 totals 16 residues. In DNA, the CDR3 is TGTGCCAGCTCACCTTTAGGACAGGGGGGGACCTACGAGCAGTACTTC. It is translated as CASSPLGQGGTYEQYF.

As DNA, the CDR3 is TGTGCCAGCAGCCCACCCAAGTTTAGAGCTAACTATGGCTACACCTTC. It yields the protein CASSPPKFRANYGYTF. The chain employs TRBV2 and TRBJ1-2, with D unresolved. There are 16 residues in the CDR3. V lost 6 bases, J lost 0 bases, and 17 bases lay in between. Germline CDR1 SNHLY, CDR2 FYNNEI.

This clone is a singleton in its sample. CDR3 amino acids: CSASEGGAQYF. The CDR3 DNA follows: TGCAGTGCTTCAGAAGGGGGGGCCCAGTACTTC. The genes are TRBV20-1 and TRBJ2-5; D is perhaps TRBD2 (7 bases). Trimming cost V 5 bases and J 9 bases, with 13 bases left between them. The germline gives CDR1 DFQATT, CDR2 SNEGSKA (reference sequence). This CDR3 is 11 amino acids long.

CDR3 sequence reads: CASSLRGGDGYTF. The CDR3 DNA reads as TGCGCCAGCAGCCTTAGGGGGGGTGATGGCTACACCTTC. The rearrangement joins TRBV4-1 to TRBJ1-2; possibly TRBD1 for D (6 bases). This CDR3 is built from 13 residues. Germline V CDR1 and CDR2: MGHRA, YSYEKL. Trimming left V 4 bases short and J 6 bases short, with 12 bases between.

This clone was counted a few times. This sample includes further DNA sequences coding for the same CDR3. The chain links TRBV4-3 to TRBJ2-2; no firm D call. This CDR3 has 14 amino acids. V gave up 0 bases and J gave up 5 bases, with 7 bases separating them. Germline CDR1 and CDR2: LGHNA and YSLEER. The CDR3 here is CASSQDVRTGELFF. The DNA for the CDR3 is TGCGCCAGCAGCCAAGATGTCCGGACCGGGGAGCTGTTTTTT.

This chain links TRBV10-1 with TRBJ2-1, with D possibly being TRBD2 (6 bases). This CDR3 is built from 15 residues. V was cut by 1 base and J by 4 bases, with 11 bases left in between. Germline CDR1 WNHNN, CDR2 SYGVQD (reference sequence). CDR3 protein: CASSEWGRGYNEQFF. The CDR3 DNA reads as TGCGCCAGCAGTGAGTGGGGTCGGGGGTACAATGAGCAGTTCTTC.

This chain links TRBV10-3 with TRBJ2-1; a weak D match, TRBD2 (5 bases). Trimming left V 4 bases short and J 9 bases short, with 16 bases between. CDR1 and CDR2 from the germline V gene are ENHRY and SYGVKD. The CDR3 runs 14 residues. CDR3 nucleotide sequence: TGTGCCATCAGTGGGGGAGCGGATCTCCTTGAGCAGTTCTTC. This encodes CAISGGADLLEQFF.